The next 20 T cell receptor beta chains were all read from a single sample in a study of cytomegalovirus exposure and HLA in healthy donors. Use of 60 Vbeta and 13 Jbeta primers characterized the PCR. Using immunoSEQ multiplex PCR, the repertoire was profiled, and TCRdb retains in-frame clones only, with some absent. The repertoire includes about 150,000 clones, around 81% of them detected once, and around 6% sits in the top ten. The source material was PBMCs. These receptors came from a woman aged 40 to 50 in good health and CMV-seropositive.

The table lists this clone with a count of one. The chain joins TRBV18 to TRBJ1-4; 7 positions match TRBD1. The trim removed 1 base at V and 0 bases at J, leaving 8 bases unmatched. CDR1 KGHSH and CDR2 LQKENI come from the germline V gene. The CDR3 runs to 18 residues. This CDR3 reads CASSPQGAFGTTNEKLFF. As DNA, the CDR3 is TGTGCCAGCTCACCACAGGGGGCCTTTGGGACAACTAATGAAAAACTGTTTTTT.

This clone was counted once. The chain uses TRBV7-2 and TRBJ2-3; TRBD2 matches at 12 bases. Unmatched junction bases numbered 4, after V lost 4 bases and J lost 5 bases. This CDR3 spans 15 amino acids. Germline V gene sequence: CDR1 SGHTA, CDR2 FQGNSA. CDR3 nucleotide sequence: TGTGCCAGCAGCTACACTAGCGGGAGGATAGATACGCAGTATTTT. Its protein product is CASSYTSGRIDTQYF.

This clone was seen a few times. This chain's CDR3 is CASSDGGETQYF. The CDR3 DNA reads TGCGCCAGCAGTGATGGAGGAGAGACCCAGTACTTC. The J gene is TRBJ2-5, the V gene TRBV10-2; D perhaps matches TRBD2 (5 bases). The CDR3 is 12 amino acids. CDR1 is WSHSY and CDR2 is SAAADI in the germline V gene. Trimming stripped 3 bases from V and 4 bases from J, with 6 bases between.

This clone was seen a handful of times. The chain carries TRBV30 and TRBJ1-5; TRBD1 aligns across 7 bases. Germline V gene data show CDR1 as GTSNPN and CDR2 as SVGIG (reference sequence). V shed 3 bases, J shed 4 bases, and the junction held 6 bases outside the gene matches. The CDR3 is 14 residues long. The CDR3 region has the DNA TGTGCCTGGAGCCCGACAGGGAATAATCAGCCCCAGCATTTT. It is translated as CAWSPTGNNQPQHF.

The V call is TRBV7-2, the J call TRBJ1-5, with D unclear. Trimming shortened V by 5 bases and J by 1 base, and 3 bases separated the two germline ends. This CDR3 has 12 residues. Germline CDR1 reads SGHTA; CDR2 reads FQGNSA. The CDR3 loop is CASSPSNQPQHF. The CDR3 coding sequence is TGTGCCAGCAGCCCGAGCAATCAGCCCCAGCATTTT.

The chain carries TRBV30 and TRBJ1-3, with TRBD1 matching over 8 bases. Germline CDR1 and CDR2: GTSNPN and SVGIG (reference sequence). CDR3 length: 15 residues. Trimming at V came to 1 base and at J to 8 bases, leaving 10 bases not matched to a gene. This CDR3 reads CAWSDTGTQGDTIYF. CDR3 nucleotide sequence: TGTGCCTGGAGTGACACAGGGACACAGGGGGACACCATATATTTT.

The genes are TRBV6-5 and TRBJ2-1; 10 positions agree with TRBD2. Germline trimming cut 6 bases from V and 9 bases from J; bases unmatched to any gene: 11. This CDR3 spans 15 amino acids. CDR1 is MNHEY, CDR2 SVGAGI, per germline. CDR3 coding DNA: TGTGCCAGCAGGTCCCCTAGCGGGAGAGGGGGTGAGCAGTTCTTC. This encodes CASRSPSGRGGEQFF.

The chain recombines TRBV5-6 with TRBJ2-7; TRBD1 matches at 9 bases. The length of the CDR3 is 14 residues. J lost 2 bases, V lost 2 bases, and 2 bases had no gene match. Looked up from germline, CDR1 is SGHDT and CDR2 is YYEEEE. The CDR3 loop reads CASSFRTGAYEQYF. CDR3 in DNA: TGTGCCAGCAGCTTCAGGACAGGGGCCTACGAGCAGTACTTC. The whole variable domain, remainder taken from reference TRBV5-6 and TRBJ2-7, is DAGVTQSPTHLIKTRGQQVTLRCSPKSGHDTVSWYQQALGQGPQFIFQYYEEEERQRGNFPDRFSGHQFPNYSSELNVNALLLGDSALYLCASSFRTGAYEQYFGPGTRLTVT.

The chain joins TRBV7-9 to TRBJ2-2; 7 bases are a match to TRBD1. This CDR3 has 17 residues. Germline V gene data show CDR1 as SEHNR and CDR2 as FQNEAQ (reference sequence). The J segment lost 6 bases and the V segment lost 5 bases, leaving 15 bases of the junction unmatched. The CDR3 DNA follows: TGTGCCAGCAGCCGAGGGACAGTTGGGATAACTTCCGGGGAGCTGTTTTTT. It encodes CASSRGTVGITSGELFF.

This clone was seen more than once but under ten times. The gene calls are TRBV4-1 and TRBJ2-1; 7 nucleotides agree with TRBD2. CDR1 and CDR2 from the germline V gene are MGHRA and YSYEKL. J was trimmed by 0 bases and V by 6 bases; bases with no gene match: 5. CDR3 length equals 15 residues. In DNA, the CDR3 is TGCGCCAGCAGTCTAGCGGCCTTCTCCTACAATGAGCAGTTCTTC. It encodes CASSLAAFSYNEQFF.

V usage is TRBV9 and J usage is TRBJ2-6; TRBD1 is a possible D gene (6 bases). CDR1 is SGDLS, CDR2 YYNGEE, per germline. The V and J ends lost 1 base and 0 bases respectively, with 14 bases between them. The CDR3 loop spans 18 amino acids. The CDR3 DNA is TGTGCCAGCAGCGTAACTTCGACAGGCCGCTCTGGGGCCAACGTCCTGACTTTC. As protein: CASSVTSTGRSGANVLTF.

This sequence joins TRBV25-1 and TRBJ2-6, with 7 nucleotides matching TRBD1. The length of the CDR3 is 17 residues. Trimming removed 4 bases from V and 0 bases from J; junction bases left unmatched: 6. CDR1 and CDR2 (germline): MGHDK, SYGVNS. CDR3 DNA: TGTGCCAGCAGTGGACAGGGTACGGGCTCTGGGGCCAACGTCCTGACTTTC. This encodes CASSGQGTGSGANVLTF.

The V and J genes are TRBV5-1 and TRBJ2-1; TRBD2 aligns across 14 bases. The ends lost 2 bases at V and 9 bases at J; junction bases unmatched: 7. Germline V gene sequence: CDR1 SGHRS, CDR2 YFSETQ. The CDR3 is 16 amino acids. CDR3 loop: CASSFTTGLAGVEQFF. The CDR3 DNA sequence: TGCGCCAGCAGCTTCACAACGGGACTAGCGGGAGTTGAGCAGTTCTTC.

This clone was seen once. J is TRBJ1-2 and V is TRBV2; 9 positions agree with TRBD1. CDR3 length: 15 residues. Germline V gives CDR1 SNHLY, CDR2 FYNNEI. After removal of 6 bases from V and 7 bases from J, the junction contained 12 bases not matched to a gene. CDR3 sequence reads: CASRETGTGSGGYTF. CDR3 nucleotide sequence: TGTGCCAGCAGGGAAACCGGGACAGGGTCCGGTGGCTACACCTTC.

J is TRBJ1-5 and V is TRBV27, with TRBD1 matching 10 bases. CDR3 size: 18 residues. In germline, CDR1 is MNHEY, CDR2 SMNVEV (reference sequence). Losses at the gene ends were 3 bases for V and 2 bases for J; bases not matched to a gene: 10. The CDR3 spells CASSLTGGAGVGNQPQHF. CDR3 DNA sequence: TGTGCCAGCAGTTTGACAGGGGGCGCGGGTGTAGGCAATCAGCCCCAGCATTTT.

This chain links TRBV7-3 with TRBJ2-5, with TRBD1 matching 7 bases. The V segment lost 5 bases and the J segment 1 base; nucleotides outside the gene matches: 1. Germline lookup yields CDR1 SGHTA and CDR2 FQGTGA. This CDR3 is 13 amino acids long. CDR3 protein: CASSRDSQETQYF. The CDR3 nucleotides read TGTGCCAGCAGCCGGGACAGCCAAGAGACCCAGTACTTC.

This clone showed up just a few times. This chain joins TRBV5-1 and TRBJ2-5; 9 bases are a match to TRBD1. Looked up from germline, CDR1 is SGHRS and CDR2 is YFSETQ. The CDR3 totals 16 residues. V was clipped by 0 bases and J by 5 bases; unmatched bases: 8. CDR3 sequence reads: CASSLADRGKGETQYF. DNA for the CDR3: TGCGCCAGCAGCTTGGCCGACAGGGGGAAGGGTGAGACCCAGTACTTC.

The rearrangement uses TRBV6-1 and TRBJ2-7; 10 bases are a match to TRBD2. The CDR3 has 14 amino acids. Germline V gives CDR1 MNHNS, CDR2 SASEGT. V lost 6 bases and J lost 1; bases outside the gene matches: 3. CDR3 sequence reads: CASRRTSGSYEQYF. Written as DNA, the CDR3 is TGTGCCAGCAGGAGGACTAGCGGTTCCTACGAGCAGTACTTC.

The genes are TRBV5-1 and TRBJ2-2; TRBD1 matches at 7 bases. Losses at the gene ends were 1 base for V and 2 bases for J; bases not matched to a gene: 11. Germline CDR1 and CDR2: SGHRS and YFSETQ. The CDR3 runs to 18 residues. The CDR3 region is CASSLTPTGRLNTGELFF. The CDR3 bases are TGCGCCAGCAGCTTGACCCCGACAGGGCGATTAAACACCGGGGAGCTGTTTTTT.

This clone has a single count. The V call is TRBV14, the J call TRBJ2-5; D is unresolved. Germline CDR1 and CDR2: SGHDN and FVKESK. This CDR3 spans 16 amino acids. V was pared by 0 bases and J by 5 bases, with 16 bases between. CDR3 in DNA: TGTGCCAGCAGCCAAGATTCTCCCGGAGTGAGGGAGACCCAGTACTTC. Its translation is CASSQDSPGVRETQYF.